The T cell receptor beta chain described here comes from a study of cytomegalovirus exposure and HLA in healthy donors. Study-wide results and limits: There were three CMV-associated chains whose specificity for CMV antigens was confirmed in vitro. Some TCR beta chains (more than 150 of them) were listed as cytomegalovirus-associated.

CDR3 length: 20 residues. V lost 0 bases and J lost 0, with 21 bases in between. Germline V gives CDR1 ENHRY, CDR2 SYGVKD. A remark on this clone: The target antigen is unknown.

This PCR relied on a set of 60 Vbeta primers and 13 Jbeta primers. The method was immunoSEQ multiplex PCR; TCRdb's version includes in-frame clones alone and lacks a portion of them. This table has 100,000 or so clones, 75% appearing once. The sample consisted of PBMCs. V is TRBV10-3 and J is TRBJ2-1; D perhaps matches TRBD2 (7 bases). The clonotype originates from a man aged 40-50 years in good health and CMV-seronegative. The DNA of the CDR3 is TGTGCCATCAGTGAGTCGACCTTGGGAGGGGGGCAAAGCTCCTACAATGAGCAGTTCTTC. Its protein is CAISESTLGGGQSSYNEQFF.